Listed below are T cell receptor beta chains from one sample, sequenced in a study of OX40 agonist ivuxolimab in advanced cancers. Profiling relied on immunoSEQ multiplex PCR, and the TCRdb table lists in-frame clones only, not all of them. The sample lists 41,000 or so clones, roughly 86% occurring once. This sample comprised CD4+ or CD8+ T cells sorted from blood, obtained in a trial of the OX40 agonist ivuxolimab. Receptors originate from an adult with an advanced solid tumor such as melanoma, head and neck, liver or kidney cancer. Both conserved end residues are part of each CDR3. A D gene is named only where the DNA matches it firmly.

TRBV11-3	TRBJ2-7	-	CASSFRAPSYEQYF	TGTGCCAGCAGCTTTCGGGCTCCCTCCTACGAGCAGTACTTC
TRBV11-3	TRBJ2-7	-	CASSLREGIYEQYF	TGTGCCAGCAGCTTACGAGAGGGAATCTACGAGCAGTACTTC
TRBV28	TRBJ2-7	TRBD1	CASIKRQGAYEQYF	TGTGCCAGCATTAAACGACAGGGGGCCTACGAGCAGTACTTC
TRBV2	TRBJ1-2	-	CASSVGPLNYGYTF	TGTGCCAGCAGTGTAGGTCCTCTAAACTATGGCTACACCTTC
TRBV27	TRBJ1-1	TRBD1	CASSFGRTGFLNTEAFF	TGTGCCAGCAGTTTTGGAAGGACAGGGTTTTTGAACACTGAAGCTTTCTTT
TRBV30	TRBJ2-1	-	CAGKWGPIVYTYEQFF	TGTGCCGGGAAGTGGGGACCGATAGTTTATACGTATGAGCAGTTCTTC
TRBV5-4	TRBJ1-2	-	CASREQSNYGYTF	TGTGCCAGCAGGGAACAATCTAACTATGGCTACACCTTC
TRBV4-1	TRBJ2-7	-	CASSHPGLGYEQYF	TGCGCCAGCAGCCACCCGGGACTTGGGTACGAGCAGTACTTC
TRBV11-1	TRBJ2-5	-	CASSSAGHQETQYF	TGTGCCAGCAGCTCAGCGGGCCACCAAGAGACCCAGTACTTC
TRBV18	TRBJ2-7	-	CASSSRTDEQYF	TGTGCCAGCTCATCACGGACTGACGAGCAGTACTTC